The rows below give T cell receptor beta chains drawn from one sample of a study of T cell responses to AZD1222 COVID-19 vaccine. Produced via immunoSEQ multiplex PCR; TCRdb's table is partial and in-frame only. Here the sample spans around 150,000 clones, roughly 91% being singletons. The specimen comprised peripheral blood, sampled 28 days after the second AZD1222 dose. These receptors came from an adult who received the AZD1222 COVID-19 vaccine. CDR3s include the opening cysteine and the closing phenylalanine or tryptophan. The D gene is left open where the match is weak. Size tells how often a clone was seen (once, few, many) or the class of an expanded clone, and some rows leave it out.

.	.	TRBV18	TRBJ2-2	TGTGCCAGCTCACCACCGCAGGGGAGGGACACCGGGGAGCTGTTTTTT	CASSPPQGRDTGELFF
.	.	TRBV6-5	TRBJ1-1	TGTGCCAGCAGTTACACCGGCCAGATGAACACTGAAGCTTTCTTT	CASSYTGQMNTEAFF
.	.	TRBV15	TRBJ1-1	TGTGCCACCAGCAGAGATGGGAGGGACACTGAAGCTTTCTTT	CATSRDGRDTEAFF
.	.	TRBV15	TRBJ1-6	TGTGCCACCAGCAGAGAGGGGGGGAGCTATAATTCACCCCTCCACTTT	CATSREGGSYNSPLHF
.	TRBD2	TRBV5-4	TRBJ2-3	TGTGCCAGCAGCTGGGGACTAGCGGACACAGATACGCAGTATTTT	CASSWGLADTDTQYF
.	.	TRBV18	TRBJ1-5	TGTGCCAGCTCAATTAGGGTTGATCAGCCCCAGCATTTT	CASSIRVDQPQHF
.	TRBD2	TRBV5-6	TRBJ2-1	TGTGCCAGCAGCCGACTAGCGGCAAGGGGTGAGCAGTTCTTC	CASSRLAARGEQFF
.	.	TRBV7-2	TRBJ1-6	TGTGCCAGCAGCTTAAACAGCTATAATTCACCCCTCCACTTT	CASSLNSYNSPLHF
.	.	TRBV20-1	TRBJ1-5	TGCAGTGCTAGTCTGGCTCCCCGCGGGCCCCAGCATTTT	CSASLAPRGPQHF
.	.	TRBV7-9	TRBJ2-7	TGTGCCAGCAGCCAAGGGACGCTCGAGCAGTACTTC	CASSQGTLEQYF
once	.	TRBV27	TRBJ1-2	TGTGCCAGCAGTTTATCGGAAGGATTTTATGGCTACACCTTC	CASSLSEGFYGYTF
.	TRBD1	TRBV7-8	TRBJ1-3	TGTGCCAGCAGCCCACCGGACAGGGGAGTCGGAAACACCATATATTTT	CASSPPDRGVGNTIYF
once	.	TRBV28	TRBJ2-7	TGTGCCAGCAGTTTAGGCCACTCCTACGAGCAGTACTTC	CASSLGHSYEQYF
.	TRBD1	TRBV11-2	TRBJ2-3	TGTGCCAGCAGCCAGGGGGTGGCAGATACGCAGTATTTT	CASSQGVADTQYF
.	.	TRBV27	TRBJ1-4	TGTGCCAGCAGTTCCCAAGGGGCTACTAATGAAAAACTGTTTTTT	CASSSQGATNEKLFF
.	.	TRBV2	TRBJ1-1	TGTGCCAGCAGGGATACCACGGGACTGGGGGAAGCTTTCTTT	CASRDTTGLGEAFF
.	TRBD2	TRBV9	TRBJ2-7	TGTGCCAGCAGCCGTTCGGGACTAGCGAACGAGCAGTACTTC	CASSRSGLANEQYF
.	TRBD1	TRBV7-2	TRBJ1-2	TGTGCCAGCAGCCGGGGGACAGGGACGGTCGATGGCTACACCTTC	CASSRGTGTVDGYTF
.	.	TRBV6-5	TRBJ1-1	TGTGCCAGCAGTTACTGGACTGAAGCTTTCTTT	CASSYWTEAFF
once	.	TRBV19	TRBJ1-2	TGTGCCAGTAGTATAGCCGGTTTCTTGAACTATGGCTACACCTTC	CASSIAGFLNYGYTF
.	.	TRBV7-2	TRBJ1-1	TGTGCCAGCAGCTTAGCGCGGGGGGCAGGAACTGAAGCTTTCTTT	CASSLARGAGTEAFF
.	.	TRBV12-5	TRBJ1-3	TGTGCTAGTGGTTTAGGAGTCTCTGGAAACACCATATATTTT	CASGLGVSGNTIYF
many	.	TRBV5-4	TRBJ2-2	TGTGCCAGCAGCTTGGGCAGGGTGAGGAGCACCGGGGAGCTGTTTTTT	CASSLGRVRSTGELFF
.	TRBD1	TRBV7-8	TRBJ2-7	TGTGCCAGCAGCTTAGTGACAGGGGGCCCCCTCGGGAGCTCCTACGAGCAGTACTTC	CASSLVTGGPLGSSYEQYF
.	.	TRBV2	TRBJ2-5	TGTGCCAGCAGTGAGGAGGCAAGAGGGACCCAGTACTTC	CASSEEARGTQYF
.	.	TRBV7-3	TRBJ2-2	TGTGCCTCTGAGGGCCCGGCGAACACCGGGGAGCTGTTTTTT	CASEGPANTGELFF
.	TRBD1	TRBV6-5	TRBJ2-5	TGTGCCAGCAAACCACCGGGACAGGGTGCGACCCAGTACTTC	CASKPPGQGATQYF
.	.	TRBV6-1	TRBJ2-4	TGTGCCAGCAGTGAAGTCGGGGGAAGGGACATTCAGTACTTC	CASSEVGGRDIQYF
once	.	TRBV5-1	TRBJ1-2	TGCGCCAGCAGCTTGGTCCAGGAGAATGGCTACACCTTC	CASSLVQENGYTF
.	.	TRBV20-1	TRBJ2-7	TGCAGTGCTAGAGCGTCTTACGAGCAGTACTTC	CSARASYEQYF
.	.	TRBV18	TRBJ1-1	TGTGCCAGCTCCCAGATGAGGGTGGTGAACACTGAAGCTTTCTTT	CASSQMRVVNTEAFF
.	TRBD2	TRBV10-3	TRBJ2-1	TGTGCCATCAGTGAGTCCGGACTAGCCAATGAGCAGTTCTTC	CAISESGLANEQFF
.	TRBD1	TRBV5-6	TRBJ1-1	TGTGCCAGCAGTAAAACCGGGACAGGTAAGAACACTGAAGCTTTCTTT	CASSKTGTGKNTEAFF
.	.	TRBV6-5	TRBJ1-2	TGTGCCAACAAGAATACCCAAGAGGGTAACTATGGCTACACCTTC	CANKNTQEGNYGYTF
.	TRBD1	TRBV19	TRBJ1-2	TGTGCCAGTACGCCGGGACAGGGGCTCTATGGCTACACCTTC	CASTPGQGLYGYTF
.	.	TRBV5-6	TRBJ1-1	TGTGCCAGCAGCCCCCTGAGCCTGAACACTGAAGCTTTCTTT	CASSPLSLNTEAFF
.	.	TRBV6-5	TRBJ1-1	TGTGCCAGCAGCTACCGAGGAGGGGTGATGGGTGAAGCTTTCTTT	CASSYRGGVMGEAFF
.	TRBD2	TRBV6-5	TRBJ2-7	TGTGCCAGCAGTTACTCGAGAAGCGGGAGGGCCTACGAGCAGTACTTC	CASSYSRSGRAYEQYF
.	.	TRBV2	TRBJ1-1	TGTGCCAGCACCGTGACAGGTTTTAACACTGAAGCTTTCTTT	CASTVTGFNTEAFF
.	.	TRBV18	TRBJ1-1	TGTGCCAGCGTTCCCCAACGGTTAGAGATGAACACTGAAGCTTTCTTT	CASVPQRLEMNTEAFF
.	.	TRBV19	TRBJ2-1	TGTGCCAGTAGTATAGAGTGGGATGGTGAGCAGTTCTTC	CASSIEWDGEQFF
once	.	TRBV2	TRBJ2-2	TGTGCCAGCCAGGTCAGGACCGGCGCCGGGGAGCTGTTTTTT	CASQVRTGAGELFF
.	.	TRBV3-1/TRBV3-2	TRBJ1-4	TGTGCCAGCAGCCACACCCGCCACCCTAATGAAAAACTGTTTTTT	CASSHTRHPNEKLFF
.	.	TRBV9	TRBJ2-3	TGTGCCAGCAGCGTGGGGGTATCAGGGGGCACAGATACGCAGTATTTT	CASSVGVSGGTDTQYF
.	.	TRBV7-2	TRBJ2-3	TGTGCCAGCAGCAAGGCGGTCAGCACAGATACGCAGTATTTT	CASSKAVSTDTQYF
.	.	TRBV18	TRBJ2-7	TGTGCCAGCTCACCTAGCGGAGAGGCCTACGAGCAGTACTTC	CASSPSGEAYEQYF
.	TRBD2	TRBV7-2	TRBJ2-1	TGTGCCAGCAGCCAGGGACTAGCGGGAGCCACTGAGCAGTTCTTC	CASSQGLAGATEQFF
.	.	TRBV7-3	TRBJ2-5	TGTGCCAGCAGCTTAAGTGGCAGGGGAGAGACCCAGTACTTC	CASSLSGRGETQYF
few	.	TRBV6-5	TRBJ1-1	TGTGCCAGCAGTTTTCAGGGGAACACTGAAGCTTTCTTT	CASSFQGNTEAFF
.	.	TRBV6-6	TRBJ2-7	TGTGCCAGCAGTACGGACCGAGAGCTCGAGCAGTACTTC	CASSTDRELEQYF
few	.	TRBV6-4	TRBJ2-5	TGTGCCAGCAGTGATCAAGAGACCCAGTACTTC	CASSDQETQYF
.	TRBD1	TRBV19	TRBJ2-7	TGTGCCAGTAGTATAAACGGACAGGGAACCTACGAGCAGTACTTC	CASSINGQGTYEQYF
.	.	TRBV29-1	TRBJ2-7	TGCAGCGTTTCTCAGGGTTGGTACGAGCAGTACTTC	CSVSQGWYEQYF